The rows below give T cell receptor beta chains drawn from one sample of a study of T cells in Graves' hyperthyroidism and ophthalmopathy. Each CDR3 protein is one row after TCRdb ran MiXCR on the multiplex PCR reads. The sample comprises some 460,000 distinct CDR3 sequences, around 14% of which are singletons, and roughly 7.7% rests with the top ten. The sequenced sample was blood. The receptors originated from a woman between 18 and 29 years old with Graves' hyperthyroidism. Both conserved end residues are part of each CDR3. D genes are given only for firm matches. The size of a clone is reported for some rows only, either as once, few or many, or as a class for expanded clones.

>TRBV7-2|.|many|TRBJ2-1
TGTGCCAGCATCTCCCGACTAGGGGTCTTTAGTGAGCAGTTCTTC
CASISRLGVFSEQFF
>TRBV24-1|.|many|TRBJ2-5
TGTGCCACCAGTGCGGGGGACCGGGGGACCCAGTACTTC
CATSAGDRGTQYF
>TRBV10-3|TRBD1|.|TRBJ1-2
TGTGCCATCAGTGAGTCGGGACAGGGTATCCACACCTTC
CAISESGQGIHTF
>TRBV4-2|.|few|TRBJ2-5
TGTGCCAGCAGCCAAGATCTCCACCAAGAGACCCAGTACTTC
CASSQDLHQETQYF
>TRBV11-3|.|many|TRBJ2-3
TGTGCCAGCAGCTTAACGACAGGACAAGATACGCAGTATTTT
CASSLTTGQDTQYF
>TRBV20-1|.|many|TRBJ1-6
TGCAGTGCCCAGCCAGGGGCAGGATCACCCCTCCACTTT
CSAQPGAGSPLHF
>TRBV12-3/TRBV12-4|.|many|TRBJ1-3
TGTGCCAGCAGTTTCGGACTACGTGGGAACACCATATATTTT
CASSFGLRGNTIYF
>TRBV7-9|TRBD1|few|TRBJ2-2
TGTGCCAGCAGCTCACCGGACAGGGCGGAGAACACCGGGGAGCTGTTTTTT
CASSSPDRAENTGELFF
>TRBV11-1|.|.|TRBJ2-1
TGTGCCAGCGGACCAGCGGTATCTTACAATGAGCAGTTCTTC
CASGPAVSYNEQFF
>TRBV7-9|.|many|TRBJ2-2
TGTGCCAGCAGCTTACTAGGGGTCGGCGGGGAGCTGTTTTTT
CASSLLGVGGELFF
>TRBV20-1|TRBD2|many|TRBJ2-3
TGCAGTGCTAGAGATTGGAGCGGGGTCAACACAGATACGCAGTATTTT
CSARDWSGVNTDTQYF
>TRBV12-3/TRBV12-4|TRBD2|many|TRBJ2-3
TGTGCCAGCAGTTTGCGAGCGGGGGGAAACACAGATACGCAGTATTTT
CASSLRAGGNTDTQYF
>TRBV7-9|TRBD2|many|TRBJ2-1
TGTGCCAGCAGCTCGCTGGGCGGGAGGCAAAATGAGCAGTTCTTC
CASSSLGGRQNEQFF
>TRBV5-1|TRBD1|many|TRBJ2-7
TGCGCCAGCAGCTGGGTCTCGGGACAGGGGGCGCGGAACGAGCAGTACTTC
CASSWVSGQGARNEQYF
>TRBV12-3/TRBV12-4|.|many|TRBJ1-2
TGTGCCAGCAGTTTGGGAGGGATGCGAATCCGATTTAACTATGGCTACACCTTC
CASSLGGMRIRFNYGYTF
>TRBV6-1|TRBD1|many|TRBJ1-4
TGTGCCAGCAGCCCCGGGACAGGGGGTGAAAAACTGTTTTTT
CASSPGTGGEKLFF
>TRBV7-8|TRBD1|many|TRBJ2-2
TGTGCCAGCAGCTTAGGACCACCGGGACAGGGGAGCACCGGGGAGCTGTTTTTT
CASSLGPPGQGSTGELFF
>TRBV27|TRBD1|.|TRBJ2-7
TGTGCCAGCACGCCAGGGGCAGGGGGATACGAGCAGTACTTC
CASTPGAGGYEQYF
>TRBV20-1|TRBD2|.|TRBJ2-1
TGCAGTGCCCGGGGACTAGCGGGAGGGAACTCCTACAATGAGCAGTTCTTC
CSARGLAGGNSYNEQFF
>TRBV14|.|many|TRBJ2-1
TGTGCCAGCAGCCAAGACGGTATCCGCGATGAGCAGTTCTTC
CASSQDGIRDEQFF
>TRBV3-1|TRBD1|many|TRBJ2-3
TGTGCCAGCAGCCAGATACAGGGGGCAGGGAGTATCGCAGATACGCAGTATTTT
CASSQIQGAGSIADTQYF
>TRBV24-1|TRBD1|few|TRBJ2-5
TGTGCCACCGGCAGCAAGGGGGCGCTTGAGACCCAGTACTTC
CATGSKGALETQYF
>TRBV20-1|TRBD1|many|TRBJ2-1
TGCAGTGCCAAAACGGACAGGCTTAATGAGCAGTTCTTC
CSAKTDRLNEQFF
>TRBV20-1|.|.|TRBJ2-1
TGCAGTGCTACCGTAGGGCTGAGCTCCTACAATGAGCAGTTCTTC
CSATVGLSSYNEQFF
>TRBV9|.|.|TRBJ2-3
TGTGCCAGCAGCGTAGGGGGGGCAGATACGCAGTATTTT
CASSVGGADTQYF
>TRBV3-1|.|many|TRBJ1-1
TGTGCCAGCAGCCAAGGGACCCGGGAGGCTTTCTTT
CASSQGTREAFF
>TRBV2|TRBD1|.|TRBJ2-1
TGTGCCAGCTCACGCAACCCCCCTAATGGGCAGGGGGCGAGGGATATATACAATGAGCAGTTCTTC
CASSRNPPNGQGARDIYNEQFF
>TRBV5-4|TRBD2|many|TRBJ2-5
TGTGCCAGCAGACCAGAGGGCCTAGCGGAACAAGAGACCCAGTACTTC
CASRPEGLAEQETQYF
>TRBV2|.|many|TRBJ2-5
TGTGCCAGCAGTGAAGGCGCCCATGAGACCCAGTACTTC
CASSEGAHETQYF
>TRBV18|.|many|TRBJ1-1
TGTGCCAGCTCACCAGTCGACATCAGGGTTGGTACTGAAGCTTTCTTT
CASSPVDIRVGTEAFF
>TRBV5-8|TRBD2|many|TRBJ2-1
TGTGCCAGCAGGTCGGAGGTAGCGGGAAATGAGCAGTTCTTC
CASRSEVAGNEQFF
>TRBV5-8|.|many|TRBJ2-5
TGTGCCAGCAGACCCGGAGGGGCTAAAGAGACCCAGTACTTC
CASRPGGAKETQYF
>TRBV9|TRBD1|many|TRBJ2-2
TGTGCCAGCAGCACGCGGACAGGGATGACCGGGGAGCTGTTTTTT
CASSTRTGMTGELFF
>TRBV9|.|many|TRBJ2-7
TGTGCCAGCAGCCCATACCTGACTGCCACGACCTACGAGCAGTACTTC
CASSPYLTATTYEQYF
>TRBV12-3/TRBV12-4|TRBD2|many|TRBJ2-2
TGTGCCAGCAGTTTAAGACTAGCGGCCGTTCCCGGGGAGCTGTTTTTT
CASSLRLAAVPGELFF
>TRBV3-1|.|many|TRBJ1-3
TGTGCCAGCAGCCAAAGGAGTACAGGCCGCTGGTCCGGAAACACCATATATTTT
CASSQRSTGRWSGNTIYF
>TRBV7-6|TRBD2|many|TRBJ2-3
TGTGCCAGCAGCTACCCGGGACTAGCGGGAGTTGGTGCAGATACGCAGTATTTT
CASSYPGLAGVGADTQYF
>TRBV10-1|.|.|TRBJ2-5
TGCGCCAGCAGTGAGTCGCTCAGCCAAGAGACCCAGTACTTC
CASSESLSQETQYF
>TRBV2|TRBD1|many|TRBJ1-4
TGTGCCAGCAGTGACAGGGGGCTAGCGAATGAAAAACTGTTTTTT
CASSDRGLANEKLFF
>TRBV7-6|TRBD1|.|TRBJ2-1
TGTGCCAGCAGCTTAGCGGGGGGACAGGGGGACAATGAGCAATTCTTC
CASSLAGGQGDNEQFF
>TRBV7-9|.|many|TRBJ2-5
TGTGCCAGCAGCTCGCTAAACCGGGCAACTAGAGAGACCCAGTACTTC
CASSSLNRATRETQYF
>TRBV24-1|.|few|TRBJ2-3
TGTGCCACCAGTGCTACAGGGTCTAGCACAGATACGCAGTATTTT
CATSATGSSTDTQYF
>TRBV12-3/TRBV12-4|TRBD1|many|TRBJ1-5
TGTGCCAGCAGTCCCACAGGGGAAAGTCAGCCCCAGCATTTT
CASSPTGESQPQHF
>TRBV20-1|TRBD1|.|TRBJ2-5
TGCAGTGCTTCGAGACAGGGCCAAGAGACCCAGTACTTC
CSASRQGQETQYF
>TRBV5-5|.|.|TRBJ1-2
TGTGCCAGCAGACAGATAATGACGGTTAACTATGGCTACACCTTC
CASRQIMTVNYGYTF
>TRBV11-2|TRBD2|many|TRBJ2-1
TGTGCCAGCAGCCCCGGGGGCTTTTCCGGGCTAGCGGGGTGGAGCTCCTACAATGAGCAGTTCTTC
CASSPGGFSGLAGWSSYNEQFF
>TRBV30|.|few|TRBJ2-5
TGTGCCTGGACCGGGTCCCACTTGGGTTTTCAAGAGACCCAGTACTTC
CAWTGSHLGFQETQYF
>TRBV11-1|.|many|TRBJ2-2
TGTGCCAGCAGCTTAGTCAGGGGCGGTCTTACCGGGGAGCTGTTTTTT
CASSLVRGGLTGELFF
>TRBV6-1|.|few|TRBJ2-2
TGTGCCAGCAGTGGGACTTGGAACACCGGGGAGCTGTTTTTT
CASSGTWNTGELFF
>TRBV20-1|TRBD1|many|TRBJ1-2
TGCAGTGCTAGAGATCGCCTCGGGACAGGGGATGGCTATGGCTACACCTTC
CSARDRLGTGDGYGYTF
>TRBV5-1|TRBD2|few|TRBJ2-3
TGCGCCAGCAGCTTGGTCGGTTCGGCGGGAGGGGGCCCAGATACGCAGTATTTT
CASSLVGSAGGGPDTQYF
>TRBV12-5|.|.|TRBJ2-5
TGTGCTAGTGGTTTGATTTCGGGGACCCAGTACTTC
CASGLISGTQYF
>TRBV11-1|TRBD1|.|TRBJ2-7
TGTGCCAGCAGAAGAAGCGGACAGGGGTTCTACGAGCAGTACTTC
CASRRSGQGFYEQYF
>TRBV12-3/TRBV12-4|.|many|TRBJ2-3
TGTGCCAGCAGTACGCTTCTAGCAGCTAGCACAAATACGCAGTATTTT
CASSTLLAASTNTQYF
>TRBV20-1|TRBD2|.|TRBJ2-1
TGCAGTGCTAGAGTTTGGGGACTAGCGGGAGAGGGGTACAATGAGCAGTTCTTC
CSARVWGLAGEGYNEQFF
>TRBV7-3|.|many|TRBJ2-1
TGTGCCAGCAGCTTAGAGGGCTATGAGCAGTTCTTC
CASSLEGYEQFF
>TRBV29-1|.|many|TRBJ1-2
TGCAGCGTGGGGAGGGGCTCAGACTATGGCTACACCTTC
CSVGRGSDYGYTF
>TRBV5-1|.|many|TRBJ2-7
TGCGCCAGCAGCTTGTTGGTGGGGGCCTACGAGCAGTACTTC
CASSLLVGAYEQYF
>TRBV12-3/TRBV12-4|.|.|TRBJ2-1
TGTGTCCTAGGGGGTGTTGGGTTCTTC
CVLGGVGFF
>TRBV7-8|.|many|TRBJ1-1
TGTGCCAGCAGCCCACCGGGACGGTCGAACACTGAAGCTTTCTTT
CASSPPGRSNTEAFF